This T cell receptor beta chain originates from a study of T cell responses to AZD1222 COVID-19 vaccine. Whole-study context: Second-dose schedules of about 4 or about 12 weeks were combined.

Overall study results and limits: Dominant at 160-218 and 743-854, vaccine-associated CD4 TCRs also spanned spike. Seropositive AZD1222 recipients at baseline numbered only five or six. Clonal diversity was possibly underestimated, and the donors were mostly white British, with more females.

Assay: immunoSEQ multiplex PCR; the TCRdb copy retains only in-frame clones and omits some. The sample includes about 94,000 clones, roughly 89% of them seen just once. CDR3 length: 17 amino acids. Trimming took 3 bases from V and 6 from J, leaving 23 bases between them. Germline V gene data show CDR1 as MGHRA and CDR2 as YSYEKL. As regards this clone: As yet, its antigen is unknown.

This receptor was identified in an adult in good health. This specimen consisted of peripheral blood, obtained on day 0 of AZD1222 vaccination. The V gene is TRBV4-1, the J gene TRBJ1-1; D perhaps matches TRBD1 (5 bases). CDR3 sequence: CASSQDWKRQWRPEAFF. CDR3 DNA: TGCGCCAGCAGCCAGGACTGGAAAAGACAGTGGCGGCCTGAAGCTTTCTTT.